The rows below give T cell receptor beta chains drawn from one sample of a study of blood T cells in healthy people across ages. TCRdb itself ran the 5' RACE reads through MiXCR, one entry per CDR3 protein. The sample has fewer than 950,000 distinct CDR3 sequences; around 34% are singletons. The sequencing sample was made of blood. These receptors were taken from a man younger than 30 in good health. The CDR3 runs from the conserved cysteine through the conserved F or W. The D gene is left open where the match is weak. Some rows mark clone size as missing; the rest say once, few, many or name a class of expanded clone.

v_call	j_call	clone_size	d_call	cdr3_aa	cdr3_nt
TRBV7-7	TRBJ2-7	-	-	CASTRGLGTNEQYF	TGTGCCAGCACCCGGGGACTGGGAACCAATGAGCAGTACTTC
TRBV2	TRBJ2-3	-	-	CASSESRRNTDTQYF	TGTGCCAGCAGTGAATCTAGACGGAACACAGATACGCAGTATTTT
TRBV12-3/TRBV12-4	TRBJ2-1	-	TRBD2	CASSPTSSHNEQFF	TGTGCCAGCAGCCCGACTAGCTCCCACAATGAGCAGTTCTTC
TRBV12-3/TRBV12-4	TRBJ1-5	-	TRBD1	CASRGQATRTQHF	TGTGCCAGCAGGGGACAGGCTACGCGGACCCAGCATTTT
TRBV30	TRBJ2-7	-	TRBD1	CAWSTGTGDEQYF	TGTGCCTGGAGCACTGGGACAGGGGACGAGCAGTACTTC
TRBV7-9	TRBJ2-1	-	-	CAGDLNGNEQFF	TGTGCCGGGGATCTGAATGGGAATGAGCAGTTCTTC
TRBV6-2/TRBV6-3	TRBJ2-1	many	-	CASSYDRQDPFNEQFF	TGTGCCAGCAGTTACGACCGACAGGATCCTTTCAATGAGCAGTTCTTC
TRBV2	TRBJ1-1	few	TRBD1	CASSGDRFTEAFF	TGTGCCAGCAGTGGGGACAGGTTTACTGAAGCTTTCTTT
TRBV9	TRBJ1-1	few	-	CASSAPRGVMNTEAFF	TGTGCCAGCAGCGCGCCCCGGGGGGTTATGAACACTGAAGCTTTCTTT
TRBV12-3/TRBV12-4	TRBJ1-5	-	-	CASSLVSGAHQPQHF	TGTGCCAGCAGTTTAGTATCCGGGGCCCATCAGCCCCAGCATTTT
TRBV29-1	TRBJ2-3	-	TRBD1	CSVGTGGTDTQYF	TGCAGCGTTGGGACAGGGGGCACAGATACGCAGTATTTT
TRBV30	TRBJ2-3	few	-	CAWSAQGSQYF	TGTGCCTGGAGCGCCCAGGGTTCGCAGTATTTT
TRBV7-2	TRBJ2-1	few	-	CASSARGYYNEQFF	TGTGCCAGCAGTGCCCGGGGGTACTACAATGAGCAGTTCTTC
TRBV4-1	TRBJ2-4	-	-	CASSQGYRTGEENIQYF	TGCGCCAGCAGCCAAGGCTACCGAACAGGGGAGGAGAACATTCAGTACTTC
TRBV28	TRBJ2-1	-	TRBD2	CASSRGLAGPQETQFF	TGTGCCAGCAGTCGTGGACTAGCGGGTCCACAAGAGACCCAGTTCTTC
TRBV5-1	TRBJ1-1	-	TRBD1	CASSLLGQGDTEAFF	TGCGCCAGCAGCTTGCTGGGCCAGGGGGACACTGAAGCTTTCTTT
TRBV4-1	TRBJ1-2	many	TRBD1	CASSQETGGQPLVYGYTF	TGCGCCAGCAGCCAAGAGACGGGGGGACAGCCCTTGGTATATGGCTACACCTTC
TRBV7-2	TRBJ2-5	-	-	CASSVTSLGTQYF	TGTGCCAGCAGCGTGACCTCCTTGGGGACCCAGTACTTC
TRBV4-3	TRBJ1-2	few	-	CASSQDYGFGYTF	TGCGCCAGCAGCCAAGATTACGGGTTTGGCTACACCTTC
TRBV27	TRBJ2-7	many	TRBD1	CASTADRASSYEQYF	TGTGCCAGCACCGCGGACAGGGCGAGCTCCTACGAGCAGTACTTC
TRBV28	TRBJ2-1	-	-	CASSRPGASEQFF	TGTGCCAGCAGTAGGCCGGGAGCGAGTGAGCAGTTCTTC
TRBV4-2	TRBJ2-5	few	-	CASSQGVQSTQAQETQYF	TGTGCCAGCAGCCAAGGTGTTCAGAGTACCCAAGCGCAAGAGACCCAGTACTTC
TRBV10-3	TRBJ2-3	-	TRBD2	CAISGLAVGESTDTQYF	TGTGCCATCAGTGGTCTAGCGGTGGGGGAAAGCACAGATACGCAGTATTTT
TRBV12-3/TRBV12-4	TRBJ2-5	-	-	CASSLDGLTKETQYF	TGTGCCAGCAGTTTGGATGGGCTTACCAAAGAGACCCAGTACTTC
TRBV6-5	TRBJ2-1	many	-	CASRTPDSANNEQFF	TGTGCCAGCAGAACCCCGGACAGTGCGAACAATGAGCAGTTCTTC
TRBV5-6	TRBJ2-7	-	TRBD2	CASSPGLAGRGEQYF	TGTGCCAGCAGCCCCGGACTAGCGGGACGGGGCGAGCAGTACTTC
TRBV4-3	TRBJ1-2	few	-	CASSQDHRSGYTF	TGCGCCAGCAGCCAAGATCACAGGAGTGGCTACACCTTC
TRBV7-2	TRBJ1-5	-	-	CASSKDGTSNQPQHF	TGTGCCAGCAGCAAGGACGGAACTAGCAATCAGCCCCAGCATTTT
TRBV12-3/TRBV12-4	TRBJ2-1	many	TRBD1	CASNLGGPNNEQFF	TGTGCCAGCAACTTAGGGGGCCCCAACAATGAGCAGTTCTTC
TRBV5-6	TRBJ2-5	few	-	CTSSRLSQETQYF	TGTACCAGCAGTAGGCTTTCCCAAGAGACCCAGTACTTC
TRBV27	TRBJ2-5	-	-	CTSSGRWQETQYF	TGTACCAGCAGTGGGCGGTGGCAAGAGACCCAGTACTTC
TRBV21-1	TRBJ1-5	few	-	CASSRQALLNQPQHF	TGTGCCAGCAGCAGGCAGGCCTTACTCAATCAGCCCCAGCATTTT
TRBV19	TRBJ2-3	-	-	CASSISATESTDTQYF	TGTGCCAGTAGTATCTCGGCGACGGAGAGCACAGATACGCAGTATTTT
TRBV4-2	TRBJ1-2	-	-	CASSDSELNNYGYTF	TGTGCCAGCAGTGACTCGGAACTGAATAACTATGGCTACACCTTC
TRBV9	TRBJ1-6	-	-	CASSPRAYNSPLHF	TGTGCCAGCAGCCCTCGGGCATATAATTCACCCCTCCACTTT
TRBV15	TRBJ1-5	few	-	CATSRGEGSNQPQHF	TGTGCCACCAGCAGAGGTGAGGGGAGCAATCAGCCCCAGCATTTT
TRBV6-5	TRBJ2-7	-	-	CASSYKGVDEQYF	TGTGCCAGCAGTTACAAGGGGGTCGACGAGCAGTACTTC
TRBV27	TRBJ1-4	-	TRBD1	CASSPLSQGAFTREKLFF	TGTGCCAGCAGTCCTCTCTCGCAGGGGGCATTTACGAGGGAAAAACTGTTTTTT
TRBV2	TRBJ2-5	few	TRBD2	CASSPGTSGYNEQYF	TGTGCCAGCAGTCCCGGGACTAGCGGTTACAATGAGCAGTACTTC
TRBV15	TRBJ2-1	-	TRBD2	CATSSDYSGGLDEQFF	TGTGCCACCAGCAGCGATTATAGCGGGGGGTTGGATGAGCAGTTCTTC
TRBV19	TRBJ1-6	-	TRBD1	CASSTTKTGSTSPLHF	TGTGCCAGTAGTACCACCAAGACAGGGTCAACTTCACCCCTCCACTTT
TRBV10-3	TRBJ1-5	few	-	CAAGRGAGQPQHF	TGTGCCGCGGGGAGGGGGGCAGGTCAGCCCCAGCATTTT
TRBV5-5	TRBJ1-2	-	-	CASSFLASVSRGYTF	TGTGCCAGCAGCTTCCTAGCCTCCGTGTCTCGCGGCTACACCTTC